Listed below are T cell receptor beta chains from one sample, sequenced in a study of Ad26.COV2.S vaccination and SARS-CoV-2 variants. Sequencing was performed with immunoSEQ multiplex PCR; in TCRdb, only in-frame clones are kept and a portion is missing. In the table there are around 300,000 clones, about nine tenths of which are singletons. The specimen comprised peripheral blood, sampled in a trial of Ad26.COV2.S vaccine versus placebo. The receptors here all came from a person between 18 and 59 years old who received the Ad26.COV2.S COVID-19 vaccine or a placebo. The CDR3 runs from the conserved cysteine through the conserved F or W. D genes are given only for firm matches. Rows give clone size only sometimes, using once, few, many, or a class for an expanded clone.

cdr3_aa: CASGDRLAKNIQYF
cdr3_nt: TGTGCCAGCGGGGACAGGCTAGCCAAAAACATTCAGTACTTC
clone_size: .
d_call: TRBD1
cdr3_length: 14
v_call: TRBV3-1/TRBV3-2
j_call: TRBJ2-4

cdr3_aa: CASSGGLAGKRDTGELFF
cdr3_nt: TGTGCCAGCAGCGGGGGACTAGCGGGAAAGCGGGACACCGGGGAGCTGTTTTTT
clone_size: few
d_call: TRBD2
cdr3_length: 18
v_call: TRBV4-2
j_call: TRBJ2-2

cdr3_aa: CASSFSGDSNQPQHF
cdr3_nt: TGCGCCAGCAGCTTCTCCGGGGATAGCAATCAGCCCCAGCATTTT
clone_size: .
d_call: .
cdr3_length: 15
v_call: TRBV5-1
j_call: TRBJ1-5

cdr3_aa: CASSLGSNSPLHF
cdr3_nt: TGTGCCAGCAGCTTAGGTTCTAATTCACCCCTCCACTTT
clone_size: few
d_call: .
cdr3_length: 13
v_call: TRBV7-6
j_call: TRBJ1-6

cdr3_aa: CSVWDREYGYTF
cdr3_nt: TGCAGCGTTTGGGACAGGGAATATGGCTACACCTTC
clone_size: .
d_call: TRBD1
cdr3_length: 12
v_call: TRBV29-1
j_call: TRBJ1-2

cdr3_aa: CASSLLQGLVDSPLHF
cdr3_nt: TGTGCCAGCAGTTTACTCCAGGGCTTGGTAGATTCACCCCTCCACTTT
clone_size: .
d_call: .
cdr3_length: 16
v_call: TRBV27
j_call: TRBJ1-6

cdr3_aa: CASSIVSVDSGNTEAFF
cdr3_nt: TGTGCCAGTAGTATAGTTTCAGTAGACAGTGGAAACACTGAAGCTTTCTTT
clone_size: .
d_call: .
cdr3_length: 17
v_call: TRBV19
j_call: TRBJ1-1

cdr3_aa: CASSRSGQETQYF
cdr3_nt: TGTGCCAGCTCAAGGTCGGGGCAAGAGACCCAGTACTTC
clone_size: .
d_call: .
cdr3_length: 13
v_call: TRBV18
j_call: TRBJ2-5

cdr3_aa: CASSFGNQPQHF
cdr3_nt: TGTGCCAGCAGTTTCGGTAATCAGCCCCAGCATTTT
clone_size: .
d_call: .
cdr3_length: 12
v_call: TRBV12-3/TRBV12-4
j_call: TRBJ1-5

cdr3_aa: CATSLAIRQPNTGELFF
cdr3_nt: TGTGCCACCTCCCTCGCGATTCGACAGCCGAACACCGGGGAGCTGTTTTTT
clone_size: .
d_call: .
cdr3_length: 17
v_call: TRBV7-9
j_call: TRBJ2-2

cdr3_aa: CASSMLSSGNTIYF
cdr3_nt: TGCGCCAGCAGCATGCTGAGCTCTGGAAACACCATATATTTT
clone_size: .
d_call: .
cdr3_length: 14
v_call: TRBV4-3
j_call: TRBJ1-3

cdr3_aa: CASRREGFTDTQYF
cdr3_nt: TGTGCCAGCAGGCGGGAGGGTTTCACAGATACGCAGTATTTT
clone_size: .
d_call: TRBD2
cdr3_length: 14
v_call: TRBV28
j_call: TRBJ2-3

cdr3_aa: CASSERGNTEAFF
cdr3_nt: TGTGCCAGCAGTGAACGGGGGAACACTGAAGCTTTCTTT
clone_size: once
d_call: .
cdr3_length: 13
v_call: TRBV2
j_call: TRBJ1-1

cdr3_aa: CASSYGGTAGHEQYF
cdr3_nt: TGTGCCAGCAGTTACGGAGGAACTGCGGGGCACGAGCAGTACTTC
clone_size: .
d_call: .
cdr3_length: 15
v_call: TRBV6-2/TRBV6-3
j_call: TRBJ2-7

cdr3_aa: CASSPGRGGDTDTQYF
cdr3_nt: TGCGCCAGCAGCCCGGGACGGGGGGGTGACACAGATACGCAGTATTTT
clone_size: once
d_call: TRBD2
cdr3_length: 16
v_call: TRBV5-1
j_call: TRBJ2-3

cdr3_aa: CASLPYRDTEAFF
cdr3_nt: TGTGCCAGCCTACCTTACCGGGACACTGAAGCTTTCTTT
clone_size: .
d_call: .
cdr3_length: 13
v_call: TRBV2
j_call: TRBJ1-1

cdr3_aa: CASSQEVFPGTGNNEQFF
cdr3_nt: TGCGCCAGCAGCCAAGAGGTCTTTCCCGGGACAGGGAACAATGAGCAGTTCTTC
clone_size: .
d_call: TRBD1
cdr3_length: 18
v_call: TRBV4-3
j_call: TRBJ2-1

cdr3_aa: CASSVGQRSRNTIYF
cdr3_nt: TGTGCCAGTAGTGTTGGACAGCGGTCCCGAAACACCATATATTTT
clone_size: .
d_call: .
cdr3_length: 15
v_call: TRBV19
j_call: TRBJ1-3

cdr3_aa: CASTGGRVSTGELFF
cdr3_nt: TGTGCCAGCACTGGGGGGAGAGTGAGCACCGGGGAGCTGTTTTTT
clone_size: .
d_call: .
cdr3_length: 15
v_call: TRBV4-2
j_call: TRBJ2-2

cdr3_aa: CATATALNTEAFF
cdr3_nt: TGTGCCACCGCGACAGCCTTGAACACTGAAGCTTTCTTT
clone_size: .
d_call: .
cdr3_length: 13
v_call: TRBV6-6
j_call: TRBJ1-1

cdr3_aa: CSVVGVTTYNEQFF
cdr3_nt: TGCAGCGTCGTTGGGGTGACCACCTACAATGAGCAGTTCTTC
clone_size: .
d_call: .
cdr3_length: 14
v_call: TRBV29-1
j_call: TRBJ2-1

cdr3_aa: CATSDFTQGASFGELFF
cdr3_nt: TGTGCCACCAGTGACTTTACGCAGGGGGCGAGTTTCGGGGAGCTGTTTTTT
clone_size: .
d_call: TRBD1
cdr3_length: 17
v_call: TRBV24-1
j_call: TRBJ2-2

cdr3_aa: CASSRAEGSYNEQFF
cdr3_nt: TGTGCCAGCAGTCGAGCCGAAGGGTCCTACAATGAGCAGTTCTTC
clone_size: .
d_call: .
cdr3_length: 15
v_call: TRBV9
j_call: TRBJ2-1

cdr3_aa: CASRIQGGTGELFF
cdr3_nt: TGTGCCAGCAGGATACAGGGTGGCACCGGGGAGCTGTTTTTT
clone_size: .
d_call: .
cdr3_length: 14
v_call: TRBV7-9
j_call: TRBJ2-2

cdr3_aa: CASSQAGTGSYEQYF
cdr3_nt: TGCGCCAGCAGCCAAGCGGGGACAGGTTCCTACGAGCAGTACTTC
clone_size: once
d_call: TRBD1
cdr3_length: 15
v_call: TRBV4-3
j_call: TRBJ2-7

cdr3_aa: CASSTGQGNEKLFF
cdr3_nt: TGTGCCAGCAGTACGGGACAGGGGAATGAAAAACTGTTTTTT
clone_size: .
d_call: TRBD1
cdr3_length: 14
v_call: TRBV6-5
j_call: TRBJ1-4

cdr3_aa: CASSLGGGPANTGELFF
cdr3_nt: TGTGCCAGCAGCCTGGGTGGGGGGCCAGCGAACACCGGGGAGCTGTTTTTT
clone_size: .
d_call: .
cdr3_length: 17
v_call: TRBV5-6
j_call: TRBJ2-2

cdr3_aa: CASSAAGANVLTF
cdr3_nt: TGTGCCAGCAGCGCCGCTGGGGCCAACGTCCTGACTTTC
clone_size: .
d_call: .
cdr3_length: 13
v_call: TRBV9
j_call: TRBJ2-6

cdr3_aa: CASRGTGDQPQHF
cdr3_nt: TGTGCCAGCAGGGGGACAGGGGATCAGCCCCAGCATTTT
clone_size: once
d_call: TRBD1
cdr3_length: 13
v_call: TRBV3-1/TRBV3-2
j_call: TRBJ1-5

cdr3_aa: CASVHTSGIYNEQFF
cdr3_nt: TGTGCTAGTGTCCATACTAGCGGAATCTACAATGAGCAGTTCTTC
clone_size: .
d_call: TRBD2
cdr3_length: 15
v_call: TRBV12-5
j_call: TRBJ2-1

cdr3_aa: CSVGQGANNNYGYTF
cdr3_nt: TGCAGCGTTGGACAGGGGGCGAACAATAACTATGGCTACACCTTC
clone_size: .
d_call: TRBD1
cdr3_length: 15
v_call: TRBV29-1
j_call: TRBJ1-2

cdr3_aa: CASSGKRKATYEQYF
cdr3_nt: TGTGCCAGCAGCGGGAAACGTAAGGCTACCTACGAGCAGTACTTC
clone_size: .
d_call: .
cdr3_length: 15
v_call: TRBV16
j_call: TRBJ2-7

cdr3_aa: CASKRTMDTGELFF
cdr3_nt: TGTGCCAGCAAACGGACTATGGACACCGGGGAGCTGTTTTTT
clone_size: .
d_call: .
cdr3_length: 14
v_call: TRBV27
j_call: TRBJ2-2

cdr3_aa: CASSITANEKLFF
cdr3_nt: TGTGCCAGTAGTATAACAGCTAATGAAAAACTGTTTTTT
clone_size: .
d_call: .
cdr3_length: 13
v_call: TRBV19
j_call: TRBJ1-4

cdr3_aa: CASSSLFPGNTIYF
cdr3_nt: TGTGCCAGCAGTTCTCTGTTCCCTGGAAACACCATATATTTT
clone_size: .
d_call: .
cdr3_length: 14
v_call: TRBV27
j_call: TRBJ1-3

cdr3_aa: CASSLLLGGTRAEQFF
cdr3_nt: TGTGCCAGCAGCTTACTGCTAGGCGGGACTCGCGCTGAGCAGTTCTTC
clone_size: .
d_call: .
cdr3_length: 16
v_call: TRBV7-3
j_call: TRBJ2-1

cdr3_aa: CASSEMVSETPYEQYF
cdr3_nt: TGTGCCAGCAGTGAAATGGTCTCGGAGACACCCTACGAGCAGTACTTC
clone_size: .
d_call: .
cdr3_length: 16
v_call: TRBV2
j_call: TRBJ2-7

cdr3_aa: CASSQEVQTTANSGNTIYF
cdr3_nt: TGCGCCAGCAGCCAAGAGGTACAAACGACAGCAAACTCTGGAAACACCATATATTTT
clone_size: .
d_call: .
cdr3_length: 19
v_call: TRBV4-1
j_call: TRBJ1-3

cdr3_aa: CASSRTGSSGNTIYF
cdr3_nt: TGTGCCAGCAGCCGTACCGGGAGCTCTGGAAACACCATATATTTT
clone_size: .
d_call: .
cdr3_length: 15
v_call: TRBV6-5
j_call: TRBJ1-3

cdr3_aa: CASSLSGTGGYNEQFF
cdr3_nt: TGTGCCAGCAGCTTAAGCGGGACAGGGGGGTACAATGAGCAGTTCTTC
clone_size: .
d_call: TRBD1
cdr3_length: 16
v_call: TRBV7-2
j_call: TRBJ2-1

cdr3_aa: CASSRGTGAYEQYF
cdr3_nt: TGTGCCAGCAGCAGAGGGACAGGAGCCTACGAGCAGTACTTC
clone_size: .
d_call: TRBD1
cdr3_length: 14
v_call: TRBV9
j_call: TRBJ2-7

cdr3_aa: CASSLAGRGYGYTF
cdr3_nt: TGTGCCAGCAGCTTAGCAGGGAGGGGATATGGCTACACCTTC
clone_size: .
d_call: .
cdr3_length: 14
v_call: TRBV7-8
j_call: TRBJ1-2

cdr3_aa: CASLTGANVLTF
cdr3_nt: TGTGCCAGCCTTACTGGGGCCAACGTCCTGACTTTC
clone_size: .
d_call: .
cdr3_length: 12
v_call: TRBV11-3
j_call: TRBJ2-6

cdr3_aa: CASSSFRDLNLFTEAFF
cdr3_nt: TGTGCCAGCAGCTCTTTCCGGGACCTTAACCTCTTTACTGAAGCTTTCTTT
clone_size: .
d_call: .
cdr3_length: 17
v_call: TRBV7-9
j_call: TRBJ1-1

cdr3_aa: CASRGQVGQPQHF
cdr3_nt: TGTGCCAGCAGGGGACAGGTAGGTCAGCCCCAGCATTTT
clone_size: .
d_call: TRBD1
cdr3_length: 13
v_call: TRBV6-6
j_call: TRBJ1-5

cdr3_aa: CASTSGGAITGELFF
cdr3_nt: TGTGCCAGTACCAGCGGGGGGGCAATAACCGGGGAGCTGTTTTTT
clone_size: .
d_call: TRBD2
cdr3_length: 15
v_call: TRBV28
j_call: TRBJ2-2

cdr3_aa: CASSPPSWTPFYTEAFF
cdr3_nt: TGTGCCAGCTCACCCCCTTCGTGGACACCTTTTTACACTGAAGCTTTCTTT
clone_size: .
d_call: .
cdr3_length: 17
v_call: TRBV18
j_call: TRBJ1-1

cdr3_aa: CASSYSSGTSSYNSPLHF
cdr3_nt: TGTGCCAGCAGTTACAGCTCGGGGACAAGCTCCTATAATTCACCCCTCCACTTT
clone_size: .
d_call: .
cdr3_length: 18
v_call: TRBV6-2/TRBV6-3
j_call: TRBJ1-6